The next 22 T cell receptor beta chains were all read from a single sample in a study of shared clonotypes between healthy human individuals. The naive CD8 population came from CD45RO-negative cells selected for CCR7, without terminally differentiated effector memory CD45RA+ cells. Produced via immunoSEQ multiplex PCR; TCRdb's table is partial and in-frame only. The table has around 650,000 clones, about 96% seen once; the top ten hold roughly 0.12%. Source material: naive CD8+ T cells sorted from blood. The receptors stem from a woman aged 30 to 39 in good health.

The chain recombines TRBV7-9 with TRBJ2-2, with 14 positions matching TRBD2. The CDR3 length is 18 residues. Unmatched junction bases numbered 11, after V lost 5 bases and J lost 6 bases. CDR1 is SEHNR, CDR2 FQNEAQ, per germline (reference sequence). The CDR3 DNA reads as TGTGCCAGCAGCGCTCCCATCGGGACTAGCGGGAGTTCCGGGGAGCTGTTTTTT. This translates into CASSAPIGTSGSSGELFF.

The chain has TRBV5-1 and TRBJ2-5; tentatively, D is TRBD2 (5 bases). V dropped 7 bases and J dropped 1 base, with 11 bases sitting between them. The CDR3 is made up of 13 amino acids. Looked up from germline, CDR1 is SGHRS and CDR2 is YFSETQ. CDR3 region: CASRTEFQETQYF. CDR3 bases: TGCGCCAGCCGGACTGAGTTCCAAGAGACCCAGTACTTC.

V gene TRBV7-9 combines with J gene TRBJ2-2; the D is unclear. This CDR3 contains 14 residues. V lost 4 bases and J lost 4, with 10 bases in between. Germline-derived CDR1 and CDR2 are SEHNR and FQNEAQ (reference sequence). The CDR3 loop is CASSSPSTTGELFF. CDR3 sequence (DNA): TGTGCCAGCAGCTCACCTTCTACCACCGGGGAGCTGTTTTTT.

J is TRBJ2-2 and V is TRBV14; D gene unclear. The CDR3 runs to 14 residues. Looked up from germline, CDR1 is SGHDN and CDR2 is FVKESK. Trimming pared 0 bases from V and 1 base from J, leaving 3 bases between. CDR3 coding DNA: TGTGCCAGCAGCCAAGATGGGAACACCGGGGAGCTGTTTTTT. Translation gives CASSQDGNTGELFF.

The chain combines TRBV29-1 with TRBJ2-3; 12 positions agree with TRBD2. Germline V gene lookup returns CDR1 SQVTM and CDR2 ANQGSEA. The CDR3 is made up of 15 amino acids. V lost 4 bases to trimming and J lost 5 bases; unmatched junction nucleotides: 7. The CDR3 DNA reads as TGCAGCGTTGGGTCTAGCGGGAGGGGTAGAGATACGCAGTATTTT. Its translation: CSVGSSGRGRDTQYF.

Regarding this clone: Distinct nucleotide sequences in the sample also encode this CDR3. The chain recombines TRBV28 with TRBJ1-5; the D is unclear. Germline values: CDR1 MDHEN, CDR2 SYDVKM. The CDR3 has 12 amino acids. The V gene lost 2 bases and the J gene lost 7 bases, with 6 bases spanning the gap. The CDR3 sequence is CASSLRPQPQHF. CDR3 nucleotide sequence: TGTGCCAGCAGTTTACGGCCCCAGCCCCAGCATTTT.

This sequence joins TRBV4-1 and TRBJ2-5, with 9 bases identical to TRBD1. This CDR3 contains 15 residues. V shed 5 bases, J shed 5 bases, and the junction held 9 bases outside the gene matches. In germline, CDR1 is MGHRA, CDR2 YSYEKL. The CDR3 region is CASSNSDRGLETQYF. CDR3 sequence (DNA): TGCGCCAGCAGCAACAGCGACAGGGGGTTGGAGACCCAGTACTTC.

This clone has just one count. J is TRBJ1-5 and V is TRBV28; D is ambiguous. The CDR3 covers 13 residues. V was pared by 9 bases and J by 4 bases, with 13 bases between. Germline V gene lookup returns CDR1 MDHEN and CDR2 SYDVKM. CDR3 coding DNA: TGTGCCAGTAAGTTTACGGAGAATCAGCCCCAGCATTTT. Amino acids: CASKFTENQPQHF.

The CDR3 bases are TGTGCCAGCAGTCGGATCGGAGGCAATCAGCCCCAGCATTTT. Translation: CASSRIGGNQPQHF. The chain couples TRBV27 to TRBJ1-5; D remains ambiguous. V was cut by 5 bases and J by 2 bases, with 10 bases left in between. Germline V gives CDR1 MNHEY, CDR2 SMNVEV (reference sequence). The CDR3 contains 14 residues.

This clone was observed once. The J gene is TRBJ1-1, the V gene TRBV13; the D gene is possibly TRBD1 (6 bases). Germline V gene lookup returns CDR1 PRHDT and CDR2 FYEKMQ (reference sequence). Trimming removed 3 bases from V and 5 bases from J, with 10 bases in between. The length of the CDR3 is 13 residues. This CDR3 reads CASSLGARTEAFF. DNA of the CDR3: TGTGCCAGCAGCTTGGGGGCGAGAACTGAAGCTTTCTTT.

V usage is TRBV10-1 and J usage is TRBJ2-7; 11 bases are shared with TRBD1. Germline V CDR1 and CDR2: WNHNN, SYGVQD (reference sequence). The CDR3 has 15 residues. The V gene end was trimmed by 6 bases and the J gene end by 5 bases; junction bases not matched to a gene: 9. CDR3 coding DNA: TGCGCCAGCAGCGAGGGGACAGGGGGTGTGGACGAGCAGTACTTC. This codes for CASSEGTGGVDEQYF.

The genes are TRBV30 and TRBJ2-7, with a tentative D call TRBD1 (6 bases). V was cut by 4 bases and J by 6 bases, with 10 bases left in between. This CDR3 is built from 11 residues. Per germline, CDR1 GTSNPN and CDR2 SVGIG (reference sequence). CDR3 DNA sequence: TGTGCCTGGATCAGGGGTCGCGAGCAGTACTTC. It translates to CAWIRGREQYF.

The CDR3 nucleotides are TGTGCCAGCAGTTCGACAGACAGCTCCTACAATGAGCAGTTCTTC. Residues: CASSSTDSSYNEQFF. The rearrangement joins TRBV6-1 to TRBJ2-1, with a weak D call TRBD1 (5 bases). Germline V gene data show CDR1 as MNHNS and CDR2 as SASEGT. CDR3 size: 15 residues. Trimming removed 5 bases from V and 0 bases from J, with 11 bases in between.

This chain links TRBV10-3 with TRBJ1-1; 7 positions agree with TRBD1. The CDR3 loop spans 13 amino acids. The germline V gene has CDR1 ENHRY and CDR2 SYGVKD. Unmatched junction bases numbered 12, after V lost 11 bases and J lost 6 bases. CDR3 nucleotide sequence: TGTGCCGGAAAATCTCAGGGGGTCGCTGAAGCTTTCTTT. Its protein product is CAGKSQGVAEAFF.

J is TRBJ2-1 and V is TRBV9, with no clear D. This CDR3 is built from 15 residues. Trimming removed 0 bases from V and 10 bases from J, with 17 bases in between. From germline, CDR1 is SGDLS and CDR2 YYNGEE. The CDR3 DNA is TGTGCCAGCAGCGTAGTAAAGGGCCCCATTGGGGAGCAGTTCTTC. As protein: CASSVVKGPIGEQFF.

The chain employs TRBV27 and TRBJ2-1; a weak D match, TRBD1 (6 bases). The CDR3 is 14 amino acids. V was trimmed by 2 bases and J by 7 bases, leaving 12 bases between them. The germline gives CDR1 MNHEY, CDR2 SMNVEV (reference sequence). The DNA for the CDR3 is TGTGCCAGCAGTTTACGAACAGGGACGAATGAGCAGTTCTTC. Encoded protein: CASSLRTGTNEQFF.

This clone was recorded only once. The V call is TRBV2, the J call TRBJ2-1; 9 bases agree with TRBD2. The germline V gene encodes CDR1 SNHLY and CDR2 FYNNEI. J gave up 10 bases and V 3 bases, and 13 bases lay outside the gene matches. This CDR3 is built from 16 residues. CDR3 protein: CASSEQLGAGGREQFF. The DNA of the CDR3 is TGTGCCAGCAGTGAGCAGCTTGGAGCGGGAGGCCGGGAGCAGTTCTTC.

The CDR3 region has the DNA TGCAGCGTTGATAGTGGGAGGGCCGAGCAGTACTTC. It yields the protein CSVDSGRAEQYF. The chain is built from TRBV29-1 and TRBJ2-7, with 7 bases matching TRBD2. The CDR3 runs to 12 residues. V was clipped by 3 bases and J by 6 bases; unmatched bases: 5. Germline V gene lookup returns CDR1 SQVTM and CDR2 ANQGSEA.

The chain has TRBV5-8 and TRBJ2-5; maybe TRBD2 (6 bases). The V gene's germline CDR1 is SGHTS and CDR2 YDEGEE. V was pared by 6 bases and J by 5 bases, with 17 bases between. The length of the CDR3 is 14 residues. For the CDR3, the DNA is TGTGCCAGCAACCGACTAGTACCCAGTGAGACCCAGTACTTC. Encoded protein: CASNRLVPSETQYF.

The chain combines TRBV6-1 with TRBJ2-3; the D is unclear. CDR1 is MNHNS and CDR2 is SASEGT in the germline V gene. This CDR3 spans 14 amino acids. Trimming removed 7 bases at V and 1 base at J, with 12 bases between. Here the CDR3 reads CASTQTKGTDTQYF. DNA of the CDR3: TGTGCCAGCACTCAGACGAAGGGCACAGATACGCAGTATTTT.

CDR3 sequence reads: CASSFAKSWVKDADTQYF. CDR3 bases: TGTGCCAGCAGCTTCGCAAAGTCCTGGGTGAAAGATGCAGATACGCAGTATTTT. The chain uses TRBV5-6 and TRBJ2-3; D gene uncertain. This CDR3 has 18 amino acids. The V gene lost 2 bases and the J gene lost 4 bases, with 23 bases spanning the gap. The germline gives CDR1 SGHDT, CDR2 YYEEEE.

The V call is TRBV28, the J call TRBJ2-1, with TRBD1 matching over 9 bases. The CDR3 extends over 14 amino acids. Germline trimming cut 8 bases from V and 4 bases from J; bases unmatched to any gene: 6. Germline CDR1 is MDHEN and CDR2 is SYDVKM. Here the CDR3 reads CASEADRGYNEQFF. CDR3 coding DNA: TGTGCCAGCGAGGCGGACAGGGGATACAATGAGCAGTTCTTC.